Shown below are 21 T cell receptor beta chains from a single sample sequenced in a study of T cell responses to AZD1222 COVID-19 vaccine. Here immunoSEQ multiplex PCR was the method, and the copy in TCRdb shows in-frame clones only, minus some. Here the sample spans fewer than 150,000 clones, roughly 88% being singletons. The starting material was peripheral blood, obtained 28 days after the second AZD1222 dose. These receptors came from an adult who received the AZD1222 COVID-19 vaccine.

The count of this clone is one. V usage is TRBV7-2 and J usage is TRBJ2-5; the match to TRBD2 covers 12 bases. With V trimmed by 4 bases and J by 2 bases, 5 bases remained unmatched. The germline V gene has CDR1 SGHTA and CDR2 FQGNSA. CDR3 size: 16 residues. In DNA, the CDR3 is TGTGCCAGCAGCTCAGCTAGCGGGGGGGATCAAGAGACCCAGTACTTC. It specifies CASSSASGGDQETQYF.

The chain joins TRBV7-2 to TRBJ2-2; D is unresolved. V was trimmed by 3 bases and J by 6 bases, leaving 8 bases between them. Germline-derived CDR1 and CDR2 are SGHTA and FQGNSA. This CDR3 comprises 13 residues. CDR3 sequence: CASSFFGSGELFF. For the CDR3, the DNA is TGTGCCAGCAGCTTTTTTGGGTCCGGGGAGCTGTTTTTT.

The CDR3 coding sequence is TGTGCCAGTAGTATAGTAGAAGGGGGCACTGAAGCTTTCTTT. Encoded protein: CASSIVEGGTEAFF. The V call is TRBV19, the J call TRBJ1-1; D is possibly TRBD1 (6 bases). The CDR3 consists of 14 residues. V was pared by 1 base and J by 4 bases, with 10 bases between. Germline CDR1 is LNHDA and CDR2 is SQIVND (reference sequence).

This clone was seen a handful of times. The rearrangement links TRBV11-2 to TRBJ1-1; TRBD1 matches 9 bases. CDR1 and CDR2 (germline): SGHAT, FQNNGV. CDR3 length equals 14 residues. With V trimmed by 6 bases and J by 4 bases, 6 bases remained unmatched. The DNA for the CDR3 is TGTGCCAGCAGACCTAGACAGGGGGGCACTGAAGCTTTCTTT. Translation: CASRPRQGGTEAFF.

The chain joins TRBV24-1 to TRBJ1-1; unclear D gene. The germline CDR1 and CDR2 sequences are KGHDR and SFDVKD. The CDR3 sequence is 11 residues long. Trimming shortened V by 3 bases and J by 11 bases, and 9 bases separated the two germline ends. Here the CDR3 reads CATSDALGAFF. DNA for the CDR3: TGTGCCACCAGTGATGCCCTCGGTGCTTTCTTT.

CDR3 region: CASSVQRNTEAFF. The CDR3, as DNA: TGTGCCAGCAGCGTGCAAAGGAACACTGAAGCTTTCTTT. The chain links TRBV9 to TRBJ1-1; no reliable D call. V lost 2 bases, J lost 1 base, and 6 bases lay in between. The CDR3 loop spans 13 amino acids. In germline, CDR1 is SGDLS, CDR2 YYNGEE.

The rearrangement uses TRBV18 and TRBJ1-1; D may be TRBD1 (6 bases). This CDR3 comprises 17 residues. Trimming pared 3 bases from V and 5 bases from J, leaving 22 bases between. Per germline, CDR1 KGHSH and CDR2 LQKENI. The CDR3, as DNA: TGTGCCAGCTCACCGGTTCCCCTCGGGGCGGGGGCTACTGAAGCTTTCTTT. Its translation is CASSPVPLGAGATEAFF. The full variable domain, completed using reference TRBV18 and TRBJ1-1, is NAGVMQNPRHLVRRRGQEARLRCSPMKGHSHVYWYRQLPEEGLKFMVYLQKENIIDESGMPKERFSAEFPKEGPSILRIQQVVRGDSAAYFCASSPVPLGAGATEAFFGQGTRLTVV.

The sample holds a few counts of this clone. The chain has TRBV6-5 and TRBJ1-3; tentative D call: TRBD1 (5 bases). The CDR3 runs 15 residues. The V gene's germline CDR1 is MNHEY and CDR2 SVGAGI. The V gene lost 3 bases and the J gene lost 4 bases, with 13 bases spanning the gap. CDR3 in amino acids: CASSYGGISGNTIYF. The CDR3 DNA is TGTGCCAGCAGTTATGGGGGGATCTCAGGAAACACCATATATTTT.

The count of this clone is one. The J gene is TRBJ1-6, the V gene TRBV6-4; D gene ambiguous. This CDR3 region has 13 residues. Trimming removed 3 bases at V and 7 bases at J, with 7 bases between. Germline CDR1 MRHNA, CDR2 SNTAGT. CDR3 DNA sequence: TGTGCCAGCAGTGAATATGGGAATTCACCCCTCCACTTT. Translation: CASSEYGNSPLHF.

This clone was seen just once. The chain employs TRBV27 and TRBJ2-5; TRBD1 or TRBD2 may be the D gene (5 bases each). Trimming took 8 bases from V and 2 from J, leaving 12 bases between them. CDR1 is MNHEY and CDR2 is SMNVEV in the germline V gene (reference sequence). This CDR3 contains 13 residues. This CDR3 reads CASGGRRQETQYF. Written as DNA, the CDR3 is TGTGCCAGCGGGGGAAGGCGGCAAGAGACCCAGTACTTC.

This chain links TRBV4-2 with TRBJ1-5; perhaps TRBD1 as D (6 bases). Germline values: CDR1 LGHNA, CDR2 YNFKEQ. V lost 0 bases to trimming and J lost 8 bases, with 14 bases between them. This CDR3 spans 15 amino acids. The CDR3 sequence is CASSQDMGAVEPQHF. Written as DNA, the CDR3 is TGTGCCAGCAGCCAAGACATGGGGGCCGTGGAGCCCCAGCATTTT.

CDR3 sequence: CASSQGTYSYNEQFF. CDR3 in DNA: TGTGCCAGCAGCCAAGGGACTTACTCCTACAATGAGCAGTTCTTC. The chain is built from TRBV3-1 (or the pseudogene TRBV3-2) and TRBJ2-1; D might be TRBD2 (5 bases). This CDR3 is built from 15 residues. Germline assignment: CDR1 LGHDT and CDR2 YNNKEL (reference sequence). Between the trimmed V and J ends, which lost 1 base and 0 bases, there was a span of 7 bases.

V is TRBV6-1 and J is TRBJ2-7, with D hard to call. The CDR3 spans 14 residues. The germline CDR1 and CDR2 sequences are MNHNS and SASEGT. The V end lost 2 bases, the J end lost 2 bases, and 10 bases lay between the germline ends. Written as DNA, the CDR3 is TGTGCCAGCAGTGAAAACCCTGGGCCCTACGAGCAGTACTTC. Amino acids: CASSENPGPYEQYF.

The chain carries TRBV19 and TRBJ1-3; D remains ambiguous. V lost 5 bases and J 7 bases, leaving 12 bases between the germline ends. The germline V gene has CDR1 LNHDA and CDR2 SQIVND (reference sequence). The CDR3 is 13 amino acids. CDR3 region: CASSGSNSNTIYF. In DNA form, the CDR3 reads TGTGCCAGTAGTGGCAGTAATAGCAACACCATATATTTT.

This sequence joins TRBV12-3 or TRBV12-4 and TRBJ1-4; 7 nucleotides agree with TRBD1. This CDR3 contains 13 residues. J lost 7 bases, V lost 5 bases, and 4 bases had no gene match. The CDR3 sequence is CASSARDSEKLFF. The CDR3 DNA is TGTGCCAGCAGTGCCCGGGACAGTGAAAAACTGTTTTTT.

J is TRBJ2-3 and V is TRBV4-1; D perhaps matches TRBD2 (6 bases). This CDR3 has 16 amino acids. The V and J ends lost 0 bases and 4 bases respectively, with 14 bases between them. Germline CDR1 is MGHRA and CDR2 is YSYEKL. In DNA form, the CDR3 reads TGCGCCAGCAGCCAAGAGCCGGGACTGTCGTCAGATACGCAGTATTTT. Amino acids: CASSQEPGLSSDTQYF.

The rearrangement uses TRBV5-6 and TRBJ1-5; no clear D gene. The CDR3 is 14 amino acids. V lost 2 bases and J 2 bases, leaving 8 bases between the germline ends. The V gene's germline CDR1 is SGHDT and CDR2 YYEEEE. Here the CDR3 reads CASSFGSGNQPQHF. CDR3 nucleotide sequence: TGTGCCAGCAGCTTTGGTTCTGGCAATCAGCCCCAGCATTTT.

The chain has TRBV5-8 and TRBJ1-4, with no clear D. V shed 2 bases and J shed 0 bases, with 11 bases lying between them. The germline V gene encodes CDR1 SGHTS and CDR2 YDEGEE. The length of the CDR3 is 16 residues. CDR3 sequence (DNA): TGTGCCAGCAGCTTTGCCTTCGGGGCAACTAATGAAAAACTGTTTTTT. It yields the protein CASSFAFGATNEKLFF.

The genes are TRBV5-1 and TRBJ2-7, with 10 bases aligning to TRBD1. Germline values: CDR1 SGHRS, CDR2 YFSETQ. The CDR3 runs to 14 residues. V lost 4 bases, J lost 5 bases, and 6 bases stayed unmatched. The CDR3 DNA reads as TGCGCCAGCAGCCCGGGACAGGGGAATAACGAGCAGTACTTC. Its protein is CASSPGQGNNEQYF.

The chain joins TRBV3-1 (or the pseudogene TRBV3-2) to TRBJ2-3; weak D call: TRBD2 (7 bases). V lost 4 bases to trimming and J lost 2 bases, with 16 bases between them. There are 16 residues in the CDR3. Looked up from germline, CDR1 is LGHDT and CDR2 is YNNKEL (reference sequence). CDR3 DNA sequence: TGTGCCAGCAGCCCGAGAGGGGGGGGAGCCACAGATACGCAGTATTTT. As protein: CASSPRGGGATDTQYF.

This chain connects TRBV7-2 to TRBJ1-1; 7 bases line up with TRBD1. Germline lookup yields CDR1 SGHTA and CDR2 FQGNSA. With 1 base clipped from V and 11 bases from J, the junction kept 10 bases outside the gene matches. CDR3 length equals 14 residues. DNA for the CDR3: TGTGCCAGCAGCTTAGAAGCCGGAAGGGGGCGGGCTTTCTTT. Protein sequence: CASSLEAGRGRAFF.